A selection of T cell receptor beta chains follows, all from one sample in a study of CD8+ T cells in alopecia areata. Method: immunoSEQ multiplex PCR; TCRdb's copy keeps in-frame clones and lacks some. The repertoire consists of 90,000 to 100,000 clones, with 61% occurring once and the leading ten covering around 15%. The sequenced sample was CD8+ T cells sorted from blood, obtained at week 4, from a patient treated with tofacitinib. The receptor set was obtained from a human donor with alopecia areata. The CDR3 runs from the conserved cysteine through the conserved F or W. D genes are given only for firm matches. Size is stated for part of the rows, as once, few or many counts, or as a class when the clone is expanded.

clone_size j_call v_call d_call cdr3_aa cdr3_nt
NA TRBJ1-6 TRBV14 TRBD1 CASSPTGGWNSPLHF TGTGCCAGCAGCCCCACAGGGGGTTGGAATTCACCCCTCCACTTT
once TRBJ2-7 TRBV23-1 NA CASSHSKSYEQYF TGCGCCAGCAGTCACTCAAAATCCTACGAGCAGTACTTC
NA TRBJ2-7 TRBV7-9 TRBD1 CASSSDREPLYEQYF TGTGCCAGCAGCTCGGACAGGGAGCCCCTCTACGAGCAGTACTTC
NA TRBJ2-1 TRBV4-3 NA CASSQDRGYNEQFF TGCGCCAGCAGCCAAGATAGGGGGTACAATGAGCAGTTCTTC
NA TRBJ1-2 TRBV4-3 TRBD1 CASSQDYRGGTNYGYTF TGCGCCAGCAGCCAAGATTACAGGGGGGGTACTAACTATGGCTACACCTTC
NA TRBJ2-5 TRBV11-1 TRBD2 CASSWTSGGQETQYF TGTGCCAGCAGTTGGACTAGCGGGGGCCAAGAGACCCAGTACTTC
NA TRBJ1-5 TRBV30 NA CAWSVPGARSNQPQHF TGTGCCTGGAGTGTACCGGGGGCACGTAGCAATCAGCCCCAGCATTTT
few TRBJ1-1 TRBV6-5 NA CASSYSGGVNTEAFF TGTGCCAGCAGTTACTCAGGAGGAGTGAACACTGAAGCTTTCTTT
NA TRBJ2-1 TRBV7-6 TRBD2 CASRPGLAGNNEQFF TGTGCCAGCAGGCCGGGACTAGCGGGAAACAATGAGCAGTTCTTC
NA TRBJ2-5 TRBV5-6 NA CASSVENDRGETQYF TGTGCCAGCAGCGTAGAAAACGATCGTGGGGAGACCCAGTACTTC
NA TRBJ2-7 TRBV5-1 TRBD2 CASSFTETSGTYEQYF TGCGCCAGCAGCTTCACCGAGACTAGCGGGACCTACGAGCAGTACTTC
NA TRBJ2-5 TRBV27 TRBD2 CASSLLGVAGFQETQYF TGTGCCAGCAGTTTACTCGGGGTAGCGGGATTCCAAGAGACCCAGTACTTC
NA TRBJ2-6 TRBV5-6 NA CASSLVTDNLSGANVLTF TGTGCCAGCAGCTTGGTCACAGACAACCTTTCTGGGGCCAACGTCCTGACTTTC
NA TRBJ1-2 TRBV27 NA CASSLGAGFDGYTF TGTGCCAGCAGTTTAGGGGCGGGCTTCGATGGCTACACCTTC
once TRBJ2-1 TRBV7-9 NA CASTRGSSYNEQFF TGTGCCAGCACCAGAGGGAGCTCCTACAATGAGCAGTTCTTC
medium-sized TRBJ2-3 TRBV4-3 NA CASSQSGLGTPDTQYF TGCGCCAGCAGCCAATCCGGACTCGGAACCCCAGATACGCAGTATTTT
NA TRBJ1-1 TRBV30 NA CAWSRENTEAFF TGTGCCTGGAGTAGGGAGAACACTGAAGCTTTCTTT
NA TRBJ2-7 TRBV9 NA CASSPWDSRSYEQYF TGTGCCAGCAGCCCTTGGGACTCTCGGTCCTACGAGCAGTACTTC
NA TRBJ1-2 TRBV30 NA CAWRRAGTYYGYTF TGTGCCTGGAGGAGGGCTGGGACTTACTATGGCTACACCTTC
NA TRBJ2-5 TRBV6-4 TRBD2 CASSQEGTRGETQYF TGTGCCAGCAGCCAAGAGGGGACTAGGGGGGAGACCCAGTACTTC
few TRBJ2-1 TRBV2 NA CASRETGTDKGFF TGTGCCAGCAGGGAAACTGGGACCGACAAAGGGTTCTTC
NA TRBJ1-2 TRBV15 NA CATSPRGGVYYGYTF TGTGCCACCAGCCCGAGAGGGGGAGTGTACTATGGCTACACCTTC
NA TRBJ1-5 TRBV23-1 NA CASSPTDSPSNQPQHF TGCGCCAGCAGTCCAACGGACAGCCCTAGCAATCAGCCCCAGCATTTT
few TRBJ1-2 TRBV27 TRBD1 CASSFGTGVFGYTF TGTGCCAGCAGTTTCGGGACAGGGGTTTTCGGCTACACCTTC
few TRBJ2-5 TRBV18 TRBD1 CASSPEDRGGQETQYF TGTGCCAGCTCACCAGAGGACAGGGGAGGCCAAGAGACCCAGTACTTC
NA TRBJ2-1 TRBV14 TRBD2 CASSQDGTSGNEQFF TGTGCCAGCAGCCAAGATGGGACTAGCGGCAATGAGCAGTTCTTC
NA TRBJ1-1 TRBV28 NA CASSPSFPANTEAFF TGTGCCAGCAGCCCATCCTTCCCAGCGAACACTGAAGCTTTCTTT
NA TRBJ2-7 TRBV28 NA CASSLSGTGPEQYF TGTGCCAGCAGTTTATCGGGCACAGGGCCCGAGCAGTACTTC